These 19 T cell receptor beta chains originate from one sample sequenced in a study of blood T cell repertoires in COVID-19. TCRdb's table, derived via immunoSEQ multiplex PCR, lists solely in-frame clones and lacks some. The table shows some 96,000 clones, with roughly 79% occurring only once. The sample comprised peripheral blood. Every receptor here comes from a woman between 70 and 85 years old with acute or convalescent COVID-19.

The chain carries TRBV23-1 and TRBJ1-2, with 7 nucleotides matching TRBD1. TRBV23-1 belongs to the ORF category, with a function that is uncertain. CDR3 length: 14 residues. With V trimmed by 8 bases and J by 0 bases, 6 bases remained unmatched. The CDR3 region has the DNA TGCGCCAGCGGCCGGGACAGAACTAACTATGGCTACACCTTC. Translated, it gives CASGRDRTNYGYTF.

This chain links TRBV19 with TRBJ2-2; no definite D call. This CDR3 comprises 14 residues. Trimming removed 1 base from V and 1 base from J, with 4 bases in between. Germline CDR1 LNHDA, CDR2 SQIVND (reference sequence). Here the CDR3 DNA reads TGTGCCAGTAGTATAGCTCGGAACACCGGGGAGCTGTTTTTT. As protein: CASSIARNTGELFF.

This clone was counted between two and nine times. The genes are TRBV19 and TRBJ2-7, with a possible D match to TRBD1 (6 bases). In germline, CDR1 is LNHDA, CDR2 SQIVND (reference sequence). Trimming removed 4 bases at V and 1 base at J, with 11 bases between. CDR3 length: 14 amino acids. This chain's CDR3 is CASSKGTLSYEQYF. The CDR3 DNA follows: TGTGCCAGTAGTAAGGGGACACTTTCCTACGAGCAGTACTTC.

The chain combines TRBV12-3 or TRBV12-4 with TRBJ1-6; D not resolved. This CDR3 spans 12 amino acids. The V end was cut by 1 base, the J end by 13 bases, with 8 bases between. Here the CDR3 DNA reads TGTGCCAGCAGTTTAGTTCCCCAGCCCCTCCACTTT. Amino acids: CASSLVPQPLHF.

The rearrangement joins TRBV6-1 to TRBJ2-3; D is perhaps TRBD2 (6 bases). The germline V and J ends were trimmed by 0 bases and 0 bases, with 7 bases remaining between them. The CDR3 loop spans 15 amino acids. The germline CDR1 and CDR2 sequences are MNHNS and SASEGT. The CDR3 sequence: CASSEAGGSTDTQYF. The CDR3 DNA reads as TGTGCCAGCAGTGAAGCTGGGGGGAGCACAGATACGCAGTATTTT.

This clone occurred once. CDR3 region: CASSRANEQFF. The CDR3 DNA reads TGCGCCAGCAGTAGAGCGAATGAGCAGTTCTTC. The V gene is TRBV5-1, the J gene TRBJ2-1; D is uncertain. Per germline, CDR1 SGHRS and CDR2 YFSETQ. The V and J ends lost 5 bases and 7 bases respectively, with 7 bases between them. The CDR3 loop spans 11 amino acids.

The chain is built from TRBV10-1 and TRBJ1-3, with a tentative D call TRBD1 (6 bases). V lost 3 bases to trimming and J lost 0 bases, with 9 bases between them. The CDR3 length is 15 residues. Germline CDR1 WNHNN, CDR2 SYGVQD (reference sequence). The CDR3: CASSDTRGSGNTIYF. CDR3 coding DNA: TGCGCCAGCAGTGATACCAGGGGCTCTGGAAACACCATATATTTT.

The chain has TRBV10-3 and TRBJ1-2; D is perhaps TRBD1 (5 bases). V lost 6 bases and J 3 bases, leaving 17 bases between the germline ends. CDR1 is ENHRY, CDR2 SYGVKD, per germline. CDR3 length: 15 amino acids. CDR3 loop: CAISAAPDIYYGYTF. CDR3 DNA sequence: TGTGCCATCAGCGCGGCGCCGGACATATACTATGGCTACACCTTC.

The chain recombines TRBV3-1 (or the pseudogene TRBV3-2) with TRBJ1-4; tentatively, D is TRBD1 (5 bases). The CDR3 contains 14 residues. V lost 7 bases and J 7 bases, leaving 16 bases between the germline ends. Germline CDR1 LGHDT, CDR2 YNNKEL (reference sequence). The CDR3 sequence: CASTLGGGGEKLFF. CDR3 in DNA: TGTGCCAGCACCCTTGGGGGGGGAGGTGAAAAACTGTTTTTT.

The CDR3 sequence: CASSLVAGGNYGYTF. The CDR3 DNA follows: TGTGCCAGCAGCTTGGTGGCAGGGGGCAACTATGGCTACACCTTC. The J gene is TRBJ1-2, the V gene TRBV5-6, with 8 nucleotides matching TRBD1. CDR1 and CDR2 from the germline V gene are SGHDT and YYEEEE. The CDR3 sequence is 15 residues long. V gave up 0 bases and J gave up 2 bases; unmatched junction bases: 3.

The rearrangement uses TRBV30 and TRBJ1-3; D possibly corresponds to TRBD1 (5 bases). V lost 6 bases to trimming and J lost 0 bases, with 12 bases between them. This CDR3 comprises 14 residues. Germline V lookup: CDR1 GTSNPN, CDR2 SVGIG (reference sequence). The CDR3 reads CACTRAPSGNTIYF. The DNA of the CDR3 is TGTGCCTGTACCAGGGCCCCCTCTGGAAACACCATATATTTT.

This clone is a singleton in its sample. The J gene is TRBJ2-5, the V gene TRBV9; TRBD1 might be the D (6 bases). V lost 0 bases and J lost 7, with 19 bases in between. Germline values: CDR1 SGDLS, CDR2 YYNGEE. The CDR3 is 16 residues long. CDR3 amino acids: CASSVGIDWGQRTQYF. The CDR3 DNA reads as TGTGCCAGCAGCGTAGGTATAGATTGGGGGCAAAGGACCCAGTACTTC.

The chain carries TRBV28 and TRBJ1-5; D possibly corresponds to TRBD1 (5 bases). Trimming removed 2 bases at V and 4 bases at J, with 9 bases between. Germline V lookup: CDR1 MDHEN, CDR2 SYDVKM. This CDR3 has 14 residues. Written as DNA, the CDR3 is TGTGCCAGCAGTTTAGACAGCTTTAATCAGCCCCAGCATTTT. This codes for CASSLDSFNQPQHF.

V is TRBV6-6 and J is TRBJ2-7; the match to TRBD1 covers 7 bases. CDR3 size: 14 residues. V was pared by 5 bases and J by 6 bases, with 10 bases of the junction left unmatched. Per germline, CDR1 MNHNY and CDR2 SVGAGI (reference sequence). CDR3 bases: TGTGCCAGCAGTACCAGCACAGGGGTAAGCGAGCAGTACGTC. Translation gives CASSTSTGVSEQYV.

This clone occurred a few times. This chain connects TRBV5-6 to TRBJ2-7; tentatively, D is TRBD2 (5 bases). V lost 5 bases to trimming and J lost 1 base, with 22 bases between them. The CDR3 contains 17 residues. In germline, CDR1 is SGHDT, CDR2 YYEEEE. CDR3 protein: CASSSLSTSGPSYEQYV. CDR3 in DNA: TGTGCCAGCAGTTCCCTCTCGACAAGCGGTCCTTCCTACGAGCAGTACGTC.

The chain uses TRBV5-6 and TRBJ1-5; TRBD1 matches 11 bases. Germline trimming cut 2 bases from V and 4 bases from J; bases unmatched to any gene: 2. From germline, CDR1 is SGHDT and CDR2 YYEEEE. The CDR3 extends over 15 amino acids. This CDR3 is CASSFGTGGNQPQHF. CDR3 DNA sequence: TGTGCCAGCAGCTTCGGGACAGGGGGAAATCAGCCCCAGCATTTT.

The chain couples TRBV7-2 to TRBJ1-2; D unclear. The germline V gene has CDR1 SGHTA and CDR2 FQGNSA. The CDR3 sequence is 14 residues long. V lost 5 bases and J lost 4, with 14 bases in between. For the CDR3, the DNA is TGTGCCAGCAGCCGCGGAGGAGAAACCTATGGCTACACCTTC. Its protein is CASSRGGETYGYTF.

This clone was detected once. The chain carries TRBV3-1 (or the pseudogene TRBV3-2) and TRBJ2-7, with a tentative D call TRBD2 (5 bases). V was shortened by 2 bases and J by 3 bases, with 11 bases between the two germline ends. CDR3 length: 14 residues. Germline values: CDR1 LGHDT, CDR2 YNNKEL (reference sequence). CDR3 in DNA: TGTGCCAGCAGCCAAAGGGTACTAGGCTACGAGCAGTACTTC. It yields the protein CASSQRVLGYEQYF.

The chain is built from TRBV6-1 and TRBJ1-1; weak D call: TRBD1 (5 bases). The CDR3 spans 12 residues. The V and J ends lost 2 bases and 8 bases respectively, with 9 bases between them. Germline CDR1 reads MNHNS; CDR2 reads SASEGT. The CDR3 DNA reads as TGTGCCAGCAGTGAATGGGGGGTCGAAGCTTTCTTT. Its protein is CASSEWGVEAFF.